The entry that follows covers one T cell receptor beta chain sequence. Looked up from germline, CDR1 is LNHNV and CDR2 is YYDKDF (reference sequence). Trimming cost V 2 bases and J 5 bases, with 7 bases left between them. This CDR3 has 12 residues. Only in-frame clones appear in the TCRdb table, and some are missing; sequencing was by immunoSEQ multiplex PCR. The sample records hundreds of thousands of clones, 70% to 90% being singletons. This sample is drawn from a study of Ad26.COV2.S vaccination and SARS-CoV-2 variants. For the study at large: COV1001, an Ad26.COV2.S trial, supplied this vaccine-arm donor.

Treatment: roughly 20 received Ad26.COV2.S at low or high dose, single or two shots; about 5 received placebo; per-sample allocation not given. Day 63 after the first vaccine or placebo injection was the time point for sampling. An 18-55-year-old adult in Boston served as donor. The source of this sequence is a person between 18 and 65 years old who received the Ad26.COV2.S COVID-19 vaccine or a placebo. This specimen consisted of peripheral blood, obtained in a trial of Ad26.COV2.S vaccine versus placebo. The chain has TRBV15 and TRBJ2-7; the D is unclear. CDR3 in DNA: TGTGCCACCAGCAGACGTTGGGACGAGCAGTACTTC. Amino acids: CATSRRWDEQYF.